This T cell receptor beta chain was captured in a study of PD-L1 blockade in urothelial cancer. About the research overall: Samples of blood were analyzed 3 weeks (second dose) and 6 weeks after treatment start. Study-level points and caveats: The study found that durable-benefit patients expanded tumor-associated blood clones more at 3 weeks.

The V gene's germline CDR1 is MNHEY and CDR2 SVGAGI. J gave up 7 bases and V 6 bases, and 8 bases lay outside the gene matches. This CDR3 region has 14 residues. In the case of this clone: Its specificity is unknown.

The table came from immunoSEQ multiplex PCR; TCRdb's copy has only in-frame clones and leaves some out. The sample yields roughly 76,000 clones, 91% seen once. The time point here: peripheral blood 6 weeks after treatment start. The V call is TRBV6-5, the J call TRBJ1-2, with 10 bases aligning to TRBD1. The TCR originated in a woman of 80 years or more with urothelial cancer. The sample here was PBMCs, taken around atezolizumab (anti-PD-L1) treatment. For the CDR3, the DNA is TGTGCCAGCAGCCAAAACCGGGACAGGGGTGGCTACACCTTC. Translating it yields CASSQNRDRGGYTF.